A single TCR beta chain is shown here with its context. Its antigen is still unknown. A marrow graft followed busulfan-fludarabine conditioning, with cyclophosphamide on days +3 and +4. Germline V gives CDR1 GTSNPN, CDR2 SVGIG (reference sequence). Trimming cost V 4 bases and J 5 bases, with 12 bases left between them. CDR3 length equals 13 residues. Data came from immunoSEQ multiplex PCR; TCRdb stores just in-frame clones and leaves some out. The sample holds several thousand clones, roughly four fifths seen once. The data stem from a study of T cells after posttransplantation cyclophosphamide. Regarding the study as a whole: TRB clonality was highly associated with recipient CMV seropositivity and reactivation. Donor CD8+ memory clones often dominated recipient blood repertoires at later times. Skin or GI-infiltrating T cells shared few TRB sequences with blood.

V and J are TRBV30 and TRBJ1-5; D may be TRBD1 (6 bases). The source material was CD8+ T cells sorted from PBMCs, sampled 1404 days after allogeneic stem cell transplant with posttransplant cyclophosphamide. This TCR was recovered from a female patient between 50 and 59 years old who received an allogeneic stem cell transplant from a related donor, was CMV-positive, and had no GVHD. Some of the T cells may derive from the graft donor. The CDR3 nucleotides are TGTGCCTGGAACCTGGGACAACATCAGCCCCAGCATTTT. This sequence encodes CAWNLGQHQPQHF.